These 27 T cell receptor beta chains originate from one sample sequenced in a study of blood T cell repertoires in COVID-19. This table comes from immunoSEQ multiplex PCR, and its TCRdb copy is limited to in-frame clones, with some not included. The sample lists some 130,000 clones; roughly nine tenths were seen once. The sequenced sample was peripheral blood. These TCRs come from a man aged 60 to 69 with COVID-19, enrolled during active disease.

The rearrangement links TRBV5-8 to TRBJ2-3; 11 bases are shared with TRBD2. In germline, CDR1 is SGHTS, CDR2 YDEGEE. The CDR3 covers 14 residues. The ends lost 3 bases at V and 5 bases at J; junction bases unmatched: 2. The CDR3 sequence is CASSSLAGVDTQYF. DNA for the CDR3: TGTGCCAGCAGCTCACTAGCGGGAGTAGATACGCAGTATTTT.

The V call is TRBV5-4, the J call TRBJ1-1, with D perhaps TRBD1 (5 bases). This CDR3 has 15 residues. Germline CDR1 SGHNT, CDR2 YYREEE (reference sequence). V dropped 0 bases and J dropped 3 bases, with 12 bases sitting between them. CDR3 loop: CASSLESQGDTEAFF. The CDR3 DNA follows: TGTGCCAGCAGCTTGGAATCCCAGGGCGACACTGAAGCTTTCTTT.

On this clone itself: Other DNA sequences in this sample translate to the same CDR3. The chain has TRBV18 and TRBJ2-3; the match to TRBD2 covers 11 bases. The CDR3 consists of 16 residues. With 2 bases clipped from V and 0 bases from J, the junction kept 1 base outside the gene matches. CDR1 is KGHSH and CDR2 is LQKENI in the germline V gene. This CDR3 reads CASSPGTSGSTDTQYF. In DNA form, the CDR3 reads TGTGCCAGCTCACCAGGGACTAGCGGTAGCACAGATACGCAGTATTTT.

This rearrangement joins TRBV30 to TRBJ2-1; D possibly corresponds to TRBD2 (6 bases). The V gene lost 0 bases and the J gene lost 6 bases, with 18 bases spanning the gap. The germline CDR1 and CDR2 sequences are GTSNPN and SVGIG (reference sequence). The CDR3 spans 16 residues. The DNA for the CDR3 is TGTGCCTGGAGTGTATTTGGGGGAGGAACTCCCAATGAGCAGTTCTTC. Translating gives CAWSVFGGGTPNEQFF.

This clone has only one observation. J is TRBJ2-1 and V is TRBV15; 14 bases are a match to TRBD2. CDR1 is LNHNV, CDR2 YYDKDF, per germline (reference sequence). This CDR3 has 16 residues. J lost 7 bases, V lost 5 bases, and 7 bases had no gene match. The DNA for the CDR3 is TGTGCCACCAGCCCAGGACTAGCGGGAGGTCTAAATGAGCAGTTCTTC. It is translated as CATSPGLAGGLNEQFF.

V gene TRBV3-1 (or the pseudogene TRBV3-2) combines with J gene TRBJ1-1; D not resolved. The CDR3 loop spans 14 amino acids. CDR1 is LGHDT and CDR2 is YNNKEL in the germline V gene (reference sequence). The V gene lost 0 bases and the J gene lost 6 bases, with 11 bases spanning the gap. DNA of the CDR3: TGTGCCAGCAGCCAAGATGGAGGGTACGCTGAAGCTTTCTTT. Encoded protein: CASSQDGGYAEAFF.

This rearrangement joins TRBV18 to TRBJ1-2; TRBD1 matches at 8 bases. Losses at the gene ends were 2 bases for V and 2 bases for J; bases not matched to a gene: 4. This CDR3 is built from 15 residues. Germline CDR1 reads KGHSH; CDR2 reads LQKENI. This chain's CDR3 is CASSPETGANYGYTF. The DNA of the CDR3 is TGTGCCAGCTCACCAGAGACAGGGGCGAACTATGGCTACACCTTC.

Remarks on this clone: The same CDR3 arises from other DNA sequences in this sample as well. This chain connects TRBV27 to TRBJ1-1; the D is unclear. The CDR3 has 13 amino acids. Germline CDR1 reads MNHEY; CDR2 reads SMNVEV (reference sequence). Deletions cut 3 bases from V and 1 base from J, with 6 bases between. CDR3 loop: CASSLGRNTEAFF. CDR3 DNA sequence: TGTGCCAGCAGTTTGGGCCGGAACACTGAAGCTTTCTTT.

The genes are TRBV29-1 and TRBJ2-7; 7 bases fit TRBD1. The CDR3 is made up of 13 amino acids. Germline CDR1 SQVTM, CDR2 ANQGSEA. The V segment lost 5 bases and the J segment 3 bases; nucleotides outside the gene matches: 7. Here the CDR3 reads CSVPSGTDYEQYF. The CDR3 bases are TGCAGCGTTCCCTCCGGGACAGACTACGAGCAGTACTTC.

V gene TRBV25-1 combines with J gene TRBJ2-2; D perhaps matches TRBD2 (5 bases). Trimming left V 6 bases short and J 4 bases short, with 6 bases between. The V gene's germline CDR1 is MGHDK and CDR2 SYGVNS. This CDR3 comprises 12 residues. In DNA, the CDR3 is TGTGCCAGCAGGGGAGCCACCGGGGAGCTGTTTTTT. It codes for CASRGATGELFF.

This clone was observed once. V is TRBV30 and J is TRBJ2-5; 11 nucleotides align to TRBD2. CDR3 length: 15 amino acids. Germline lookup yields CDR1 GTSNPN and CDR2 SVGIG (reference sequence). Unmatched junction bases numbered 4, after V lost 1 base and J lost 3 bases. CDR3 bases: TGTGCCTGGAGTGAGGAGACTAGCGGGGAAGAGACCCAGTACTTC. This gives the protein CAWSEETSGEETQYF.

CDR3 DNA sequence: TGTGCCAGCAGTCACCAGCCCCGGGGTGAGCAGTTCTTC. As protein: CASSHQPRGEQFF. The V and J genes are TRBV12-3 or TRBV12-4 and TRBJ2-1; weak D call: TRBD2 (5 bases). The CDR3 totals 13 residues. V was clipped by 5 bases and J by 9 bases, with 14 bases between them.

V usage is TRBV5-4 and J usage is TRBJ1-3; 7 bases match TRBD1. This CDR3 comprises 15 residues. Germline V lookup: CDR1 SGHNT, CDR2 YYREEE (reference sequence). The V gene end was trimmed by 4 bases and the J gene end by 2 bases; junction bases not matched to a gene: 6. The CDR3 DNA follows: TGTGCCAGCAGCGACGGGACAGCCGCTGGAAACACCATATATTTT. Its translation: CASSDGTAAGNTIYF.

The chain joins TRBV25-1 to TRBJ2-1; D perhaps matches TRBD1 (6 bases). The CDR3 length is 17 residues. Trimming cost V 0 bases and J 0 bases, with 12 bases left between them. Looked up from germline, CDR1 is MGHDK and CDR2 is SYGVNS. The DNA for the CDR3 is TGTGCCAGCAGTGAATACAGGACAGCGAGCTCCTACAATGAGCAGTTCTTC. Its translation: CASSEYRTASSYNEQFF.

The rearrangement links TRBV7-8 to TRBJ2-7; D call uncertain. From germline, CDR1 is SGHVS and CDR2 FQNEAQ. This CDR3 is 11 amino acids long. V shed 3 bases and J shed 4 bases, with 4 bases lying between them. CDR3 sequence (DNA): TGTGCCAGCAGCTTGGAGTACGAGCAGTACTTC. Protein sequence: CASSLEYEQYF.

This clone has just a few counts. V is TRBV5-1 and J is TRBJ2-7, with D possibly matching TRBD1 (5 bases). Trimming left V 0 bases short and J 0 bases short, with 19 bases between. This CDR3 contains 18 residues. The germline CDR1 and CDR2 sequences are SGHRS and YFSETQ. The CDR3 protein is CASSLGVSGSHVSYEQYF. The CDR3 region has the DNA TGCGCCAGCAGCTTGGGGGTGTCAGGGTCCCACGTCTCCTACGAGCAGTACTTC.

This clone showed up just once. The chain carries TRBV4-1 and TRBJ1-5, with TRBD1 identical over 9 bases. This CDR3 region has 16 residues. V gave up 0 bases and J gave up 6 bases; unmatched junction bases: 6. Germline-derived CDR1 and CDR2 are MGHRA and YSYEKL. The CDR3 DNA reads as TGCGCCAGCAGCCAAGAGAGGACAGGGGAAGGTCAGCCCCAGCATTTT. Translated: CASSQERTGEGQPQHF.

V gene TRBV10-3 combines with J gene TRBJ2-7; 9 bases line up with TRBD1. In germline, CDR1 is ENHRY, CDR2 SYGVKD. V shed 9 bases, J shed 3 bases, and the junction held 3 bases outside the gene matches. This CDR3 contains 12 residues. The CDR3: CAIRDRDYEQYF. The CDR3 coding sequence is TGTGCCATACGGGACAGGGACTACGAGCAGTACTTC.

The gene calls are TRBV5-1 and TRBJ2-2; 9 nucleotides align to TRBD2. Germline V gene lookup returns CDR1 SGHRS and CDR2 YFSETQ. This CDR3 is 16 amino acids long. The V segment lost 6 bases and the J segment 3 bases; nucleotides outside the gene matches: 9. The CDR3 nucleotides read TGCGCCAGCACCTGGGCAGCGGGGGGCTACACCGGGGAGCTGTTTTTT. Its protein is CASTWAAGGYTGELFF.

CDR3 sequence (DNA): TGTGCCAGCAGTTACAGGGCTACCACCGGGGAGCTGTTTTTT. Translated: CASSYRATTGELFF. The rearrangement joins TRBV27 to TRBJ2-2, with TRBD1 as a possible D gene (6 bases). This CDR3 spans 14 amino acids. From germline, CDR1 is MNHEY and CDR2 SMNVEV (reference sequence). V shed 4 bases and J shed 4 bases, with 10 bases lying between them.

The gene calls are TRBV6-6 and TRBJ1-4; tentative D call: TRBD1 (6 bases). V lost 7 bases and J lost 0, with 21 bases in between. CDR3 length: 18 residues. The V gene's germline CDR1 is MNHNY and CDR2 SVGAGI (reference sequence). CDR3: CASIRLPGARTTNEKLFF. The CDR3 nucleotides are TGTGCCAGCATTCGGTTACCAGGGGCGCGAACAACTAATGAAAAACTGTTTTTT.

This CDR3 reads CASSVSGSVNTGELFF. In nucleotides, the CDR3 is TGTGCCAGCAGCGTCTCAGGGTCCGTGAACACCGGGGAGCTGTTTTTT. The V gene is TRBV9, the J gene TRBJ2-2; TRBD1 is a possible D gene (5 bases). CDR1 is SGDLS and CDR2 is YYNGEE in the germline V gene. Trimming pared 2 bases from V and 1 base from J, leaving 12 bases between. There are 16 residues in the CDR3.

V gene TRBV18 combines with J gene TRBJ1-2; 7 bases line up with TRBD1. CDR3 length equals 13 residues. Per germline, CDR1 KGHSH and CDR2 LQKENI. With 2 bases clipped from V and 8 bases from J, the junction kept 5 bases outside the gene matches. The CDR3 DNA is TGTGCCAGCTCACCAAGTGACAGGGAGGGCTACACCTTC. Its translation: CASSPSDREGYTF.

This CDR3 is CASSYLISGSRETQYF. DNA for the CDR3: TGTGCCAGCAGTTACTTGATCTCAGGGTCGAGAGAGACCCAGTACTTC. V gene TRBV6-5 combines with J gene TRBJ2-5; D is possibly TRBD1 (5 bases). CDR3 length: 16 amino acids. Germline V CDR1 and CDR2: MNHEY, SVGAGI. Trimming took 1 base from V and 4 from J, leaving 16 bases between them.

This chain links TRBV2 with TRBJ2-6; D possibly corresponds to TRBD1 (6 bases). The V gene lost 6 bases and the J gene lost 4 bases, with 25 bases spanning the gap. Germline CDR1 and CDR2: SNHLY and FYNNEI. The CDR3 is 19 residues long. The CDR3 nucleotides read TGTGCCAGCAGGTTCCAGGACAGCGGACTCGTGGGAGGGGCCAACGTCCTGACTTTC. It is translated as CASRFQDSGLVGGANVLTF. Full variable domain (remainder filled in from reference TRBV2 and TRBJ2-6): EPEVTQTPSHQVTQMGQEVILRCVPISNHLYFYWYRQILGQKVEFLVSFYNNEISEKSEIFDDQFSVERPDGSNFTLKIRSTKLEDSAMYFCASRFQDSGLVGGANVLTFGAGSRLTVL.

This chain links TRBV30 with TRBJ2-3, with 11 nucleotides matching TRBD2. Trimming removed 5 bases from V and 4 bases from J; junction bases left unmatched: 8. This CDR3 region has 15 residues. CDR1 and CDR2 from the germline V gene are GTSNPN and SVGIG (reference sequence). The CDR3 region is CAWEELAGVSDTQYF. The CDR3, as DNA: TGTGCCTGGGAGGAACTAGCGGGAGTATCAGATACGCAGTATTTT.

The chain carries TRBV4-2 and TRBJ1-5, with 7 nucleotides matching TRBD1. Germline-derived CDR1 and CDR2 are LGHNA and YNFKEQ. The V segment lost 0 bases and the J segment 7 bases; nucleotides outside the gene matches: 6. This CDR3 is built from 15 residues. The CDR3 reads CASSQETGLGQPQHF. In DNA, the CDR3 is TGTGCCAGCAGCCAAGAGACAGGGCTAGGCCAGCCCCAGCATTTT.